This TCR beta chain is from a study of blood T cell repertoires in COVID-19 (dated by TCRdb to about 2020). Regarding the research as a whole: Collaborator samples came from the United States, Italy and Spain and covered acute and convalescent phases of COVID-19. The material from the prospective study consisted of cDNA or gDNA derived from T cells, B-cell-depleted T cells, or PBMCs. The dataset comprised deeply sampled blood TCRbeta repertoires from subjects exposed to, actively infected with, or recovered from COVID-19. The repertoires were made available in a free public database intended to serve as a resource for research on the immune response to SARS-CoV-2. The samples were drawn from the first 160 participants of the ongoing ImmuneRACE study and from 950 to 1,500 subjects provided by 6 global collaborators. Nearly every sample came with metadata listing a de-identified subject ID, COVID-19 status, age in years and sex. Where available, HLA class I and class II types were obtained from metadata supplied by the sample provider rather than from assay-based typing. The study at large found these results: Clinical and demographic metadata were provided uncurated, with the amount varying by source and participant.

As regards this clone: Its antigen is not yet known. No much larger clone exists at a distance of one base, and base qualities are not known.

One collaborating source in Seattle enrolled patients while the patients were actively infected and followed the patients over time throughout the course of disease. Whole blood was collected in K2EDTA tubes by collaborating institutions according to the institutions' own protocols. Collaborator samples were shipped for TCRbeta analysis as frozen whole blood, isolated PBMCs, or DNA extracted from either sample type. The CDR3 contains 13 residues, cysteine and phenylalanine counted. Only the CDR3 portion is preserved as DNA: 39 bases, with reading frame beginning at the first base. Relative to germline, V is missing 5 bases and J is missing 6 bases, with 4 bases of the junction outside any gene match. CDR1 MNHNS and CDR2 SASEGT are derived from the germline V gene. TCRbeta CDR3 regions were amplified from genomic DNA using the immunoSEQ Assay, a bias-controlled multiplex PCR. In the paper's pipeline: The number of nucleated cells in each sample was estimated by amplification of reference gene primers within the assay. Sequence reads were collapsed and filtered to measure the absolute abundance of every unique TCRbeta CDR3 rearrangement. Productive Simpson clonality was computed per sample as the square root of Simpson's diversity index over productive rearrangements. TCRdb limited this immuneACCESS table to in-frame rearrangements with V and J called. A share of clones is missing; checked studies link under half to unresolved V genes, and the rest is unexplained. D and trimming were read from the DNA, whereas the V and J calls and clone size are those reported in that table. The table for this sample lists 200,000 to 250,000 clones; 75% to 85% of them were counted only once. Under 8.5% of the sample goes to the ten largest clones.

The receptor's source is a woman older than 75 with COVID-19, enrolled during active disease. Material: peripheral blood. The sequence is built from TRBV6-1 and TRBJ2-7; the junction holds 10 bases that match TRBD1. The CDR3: CASSPDRGSEQYF. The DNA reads TGTGCCAGCAGTCCGGACAGGGGGAGCGAGCAGTACTTC.